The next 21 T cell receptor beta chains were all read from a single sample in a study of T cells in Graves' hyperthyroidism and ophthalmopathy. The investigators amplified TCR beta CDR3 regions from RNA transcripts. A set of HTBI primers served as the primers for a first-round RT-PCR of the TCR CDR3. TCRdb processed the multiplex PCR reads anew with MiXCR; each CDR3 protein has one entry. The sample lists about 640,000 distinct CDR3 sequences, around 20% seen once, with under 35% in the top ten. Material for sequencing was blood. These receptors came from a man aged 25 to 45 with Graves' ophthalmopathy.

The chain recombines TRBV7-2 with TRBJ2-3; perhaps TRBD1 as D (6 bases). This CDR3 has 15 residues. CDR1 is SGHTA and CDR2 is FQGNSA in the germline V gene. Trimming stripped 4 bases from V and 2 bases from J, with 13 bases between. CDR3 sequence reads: CASSSLGGYTDTQYF. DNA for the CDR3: TGTGCCAGCAGCTCTTTAGGGGGTTACACAGATACGCAGTATTTT.

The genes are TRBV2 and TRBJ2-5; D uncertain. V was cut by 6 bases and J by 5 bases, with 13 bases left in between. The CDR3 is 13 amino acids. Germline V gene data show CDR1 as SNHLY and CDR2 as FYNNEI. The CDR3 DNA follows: TGTGCCAGCAGGGTTATAGTTGGGGAGACCCAGTACTTC. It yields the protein CASRVIVGETQYF. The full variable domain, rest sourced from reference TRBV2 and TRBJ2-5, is EPEVTQTPSHQVTQMGQEVILRCVPISNHLYFYWYRQILGQKVEFLVSFYNNEISEKSEIFDDQFSVERPDGSNFTLKIRSTKLEDSAMYFCASRVIVGETQYFGPGTRLLVL.

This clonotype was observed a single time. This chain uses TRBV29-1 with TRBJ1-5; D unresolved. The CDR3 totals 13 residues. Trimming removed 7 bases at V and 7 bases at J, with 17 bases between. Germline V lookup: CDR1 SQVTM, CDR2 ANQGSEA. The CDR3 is CSALWEVGQPQHF. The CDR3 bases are TGCAGCGCTCTGTGGGAGGTGGGGCAGCCCCAGCATTTT.

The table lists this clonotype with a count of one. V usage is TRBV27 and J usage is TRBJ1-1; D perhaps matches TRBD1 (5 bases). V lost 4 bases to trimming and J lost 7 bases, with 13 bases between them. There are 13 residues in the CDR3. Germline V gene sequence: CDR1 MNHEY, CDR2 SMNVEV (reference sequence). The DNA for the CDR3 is TGTGCCAGCAGTTCCTCGGGGGTTTTTGAAGCTTTCTTT. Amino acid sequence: CASSSSGVFEAFF.

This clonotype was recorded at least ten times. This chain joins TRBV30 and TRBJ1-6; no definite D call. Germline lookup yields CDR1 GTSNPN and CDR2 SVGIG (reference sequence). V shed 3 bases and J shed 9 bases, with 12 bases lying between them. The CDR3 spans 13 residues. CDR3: CAWRGRVPSPLHF. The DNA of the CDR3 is TGTGCCTGGAGAGGACGGGTCCCTTCACCCCTCCACTTT.

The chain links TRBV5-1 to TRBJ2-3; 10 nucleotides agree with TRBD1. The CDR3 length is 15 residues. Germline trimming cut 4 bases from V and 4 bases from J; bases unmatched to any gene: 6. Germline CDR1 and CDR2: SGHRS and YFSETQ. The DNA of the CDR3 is TGCGCCAGCAGCCGTCCCGGGACAGGGGCAGATACGCAGTATTTT. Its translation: CASSRPGTGADTQYF.

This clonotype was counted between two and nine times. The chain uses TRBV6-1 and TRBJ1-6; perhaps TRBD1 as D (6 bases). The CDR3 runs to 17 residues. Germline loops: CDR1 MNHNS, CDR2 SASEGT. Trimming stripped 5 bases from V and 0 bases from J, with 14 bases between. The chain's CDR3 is CASSSRTASSYNSPLHF. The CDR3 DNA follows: TGTGCCAGCAGTTCCAGGACAGCGAGCTCCTATAATTCACCCCTCCACTTT.

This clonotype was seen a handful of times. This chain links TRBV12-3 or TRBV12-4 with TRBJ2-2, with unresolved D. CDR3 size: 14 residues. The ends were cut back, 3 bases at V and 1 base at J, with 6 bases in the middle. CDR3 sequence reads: CASSLEQNTGELFF. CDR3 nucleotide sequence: TGTGCCAGCAGTTTGGAGCAGAACACCGGGGAGCTGTTTTTT.

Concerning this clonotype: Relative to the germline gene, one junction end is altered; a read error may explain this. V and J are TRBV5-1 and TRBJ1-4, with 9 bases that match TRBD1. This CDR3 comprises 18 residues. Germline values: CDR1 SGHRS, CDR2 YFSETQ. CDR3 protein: CASSRGTGGAGANEKLVF. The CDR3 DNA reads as TGCGCCAGCAGCCGAGGAACAGGGGGCGCAGGAGCTAATGAAAAACTGGTTTTT.

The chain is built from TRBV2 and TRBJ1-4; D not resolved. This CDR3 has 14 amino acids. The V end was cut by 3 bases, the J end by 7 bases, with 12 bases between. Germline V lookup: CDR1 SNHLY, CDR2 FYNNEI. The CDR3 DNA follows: TGTGCCAGCAGTGAGAGGAGGTATAGTGAAAAACTGTTTTTT. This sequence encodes CASSERRYSEKLFF.

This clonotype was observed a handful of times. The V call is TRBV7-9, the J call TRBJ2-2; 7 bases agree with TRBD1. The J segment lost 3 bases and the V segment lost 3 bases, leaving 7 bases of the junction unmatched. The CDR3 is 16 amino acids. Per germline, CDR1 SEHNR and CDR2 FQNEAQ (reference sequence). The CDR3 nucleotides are TGTGCCAGCAGCTTCCCCGACAGGGACCACACCGGGGAGCTGTTTTTT. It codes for CASSFPDRDHTGELFF.

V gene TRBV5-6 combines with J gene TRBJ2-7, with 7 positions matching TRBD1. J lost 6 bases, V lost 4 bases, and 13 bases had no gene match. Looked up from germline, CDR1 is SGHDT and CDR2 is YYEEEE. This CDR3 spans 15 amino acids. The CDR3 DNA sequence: TGTGCCAGCAGCGGACCACAGGGGATGTTGGGCGAGCAGTACTTC. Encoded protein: CASSGPQGMLGEQYF.

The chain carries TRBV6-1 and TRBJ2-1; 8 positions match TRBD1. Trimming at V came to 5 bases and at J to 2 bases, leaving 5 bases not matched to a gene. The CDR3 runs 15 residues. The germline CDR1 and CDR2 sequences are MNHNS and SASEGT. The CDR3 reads CASSLTGVAYNEQFF. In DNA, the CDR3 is TGTGCCAGCAGTTTGACAGGGGTGGCCTACAATGAGCAGTTCTTC.

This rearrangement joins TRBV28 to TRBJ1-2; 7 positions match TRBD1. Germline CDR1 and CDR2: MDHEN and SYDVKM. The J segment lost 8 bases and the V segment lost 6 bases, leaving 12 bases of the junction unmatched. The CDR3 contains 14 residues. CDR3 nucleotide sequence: TGTGCCAGCAGAGACAGGGAGGGCCCGGTAGGCTACACCTTC. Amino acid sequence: CASRDREGPVGYTF.

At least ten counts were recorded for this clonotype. CDR3 DNA: TGTGCCAGCAGTGTTAGGGGTGGGAATGAGCAGTTCTTC. This codes for CASSVRGGNEQFF. This chain connects TRBV2 to TRBJ2-1; a weak D match, TRBD1 (5 bases). Germline V gene sequence: CDR1 SNHLY, CDR2 FYNNEI. The CDR3 has 13 residues. The germline V and J ends were trimmed by 4 bases and 7 bases, with 11 bases remaining between them.

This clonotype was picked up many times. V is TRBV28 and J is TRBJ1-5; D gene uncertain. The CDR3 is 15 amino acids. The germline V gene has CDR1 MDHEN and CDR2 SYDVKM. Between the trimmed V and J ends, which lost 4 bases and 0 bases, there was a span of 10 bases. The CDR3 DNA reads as TGTGCCAGCAGTTCTACCCTCGGTAGCAATCAGCCCCAGCATTTT. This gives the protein CASSSTLGSNQPQHF. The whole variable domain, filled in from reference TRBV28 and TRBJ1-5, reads DVKVTQSSRYLVKRTGEKVFLECVQDMDHENMFWYRQDPGLGLRLIYFSYDVKMKEKGDIPEGYSVSREKKERFSLILESASTNQTSMYLCASSSTLGSNQPQHFGDGTRLSIL.

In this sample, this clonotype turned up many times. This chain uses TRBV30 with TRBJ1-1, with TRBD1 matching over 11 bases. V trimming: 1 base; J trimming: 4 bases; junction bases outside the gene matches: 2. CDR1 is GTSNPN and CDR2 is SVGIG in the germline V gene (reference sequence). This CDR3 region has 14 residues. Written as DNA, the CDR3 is TGTGCCTGGAGTGAAGGGACAGGGGGCACTGAAGCTTTCTTT. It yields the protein CAWSEGTGGTEAFF.

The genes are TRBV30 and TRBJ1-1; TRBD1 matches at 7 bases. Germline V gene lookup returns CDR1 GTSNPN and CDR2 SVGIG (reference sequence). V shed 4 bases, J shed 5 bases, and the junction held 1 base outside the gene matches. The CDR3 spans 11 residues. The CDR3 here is CAWKDRTEAFF. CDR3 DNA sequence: TGTGCCTGGAAGGACAGGACTGAAGCTTTCTTT.

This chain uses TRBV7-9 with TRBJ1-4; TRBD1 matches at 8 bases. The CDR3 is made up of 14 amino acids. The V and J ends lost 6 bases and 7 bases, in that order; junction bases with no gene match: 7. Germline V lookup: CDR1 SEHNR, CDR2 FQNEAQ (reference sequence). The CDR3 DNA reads TGTGCCAGCAGACAAAACAGGGGGGCTGAAAAACTGTTTTTT. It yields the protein CASRQNRGAEKLFF.

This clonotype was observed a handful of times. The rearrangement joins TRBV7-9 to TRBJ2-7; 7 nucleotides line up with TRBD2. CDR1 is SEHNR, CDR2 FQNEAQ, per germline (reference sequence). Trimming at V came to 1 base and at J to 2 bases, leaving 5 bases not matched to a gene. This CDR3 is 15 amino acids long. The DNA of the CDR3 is TGTGCCAGCAGCTTAGTAGGTGCGGGAGCCTACGAGCAGTACTTC. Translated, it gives CASSLVGAGAYEQYF.

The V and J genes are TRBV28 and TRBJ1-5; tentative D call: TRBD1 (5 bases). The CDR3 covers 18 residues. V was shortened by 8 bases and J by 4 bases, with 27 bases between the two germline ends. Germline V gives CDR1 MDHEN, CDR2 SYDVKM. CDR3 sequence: CASGLREGLLILNQPQHF. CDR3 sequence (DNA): TGTGCCAGCGGGCTAAGGGAGGGGTTATTAATTCTTAATCAGCCCCAGCATTTT.